The clone carrying this T cell receptor beta chain turned up a few times. Its antigen is unidentified. This sample was taken from a study of CD8 T cells in ankylosing spondylitis. General observations from the study: Disease-linked clones were found to be CD8+ and relatively rare in peripheral blood. Earlier reports found some motif variants in synovial fluid and blood in reactive arthritis. One TCR beta motif, made up of under ten highly homologous variants, appeared characteristic of ankylosing spondylitis blood. From matched ankylosing spondylitis synovial fluid, disease-linked clones were reportedly recovered at significantly enriched levels.

The germline CDR1 and CDR2 sequences are SGHTS and YDEGEE. The ends lost 1 base at V and 8 bases at J; junction bases unmatched: 7. CDR3 size: 15 residues. Making the TCR beta libraries involved quantitative 5'-RACE with molecular barcodes. MiXCR, applied by TCRdb to the 5' RACE reads, yields one record per CDR3 protein. This table holds hundreds of thousands of distinct CDR3 sequences, roughly a quarter found once. The clonotype was recovered from a male donor with ankylosing spondylitis. The rearrangement joins TRBV5-8 to TRBJ2-1; 9 bases agree with TRBD2. The sequencing input was blood, either unsorted or a sorted T cell fraction (not recorded which). The CDR3 loop reads CASSLFASGKDEQFF. As DNA, the CDR3 is TGTGCCAGCAGCTTGTTCGCTAGCGGGAAGGATGAGCAGTTCTTC.